These 25 T cell receptor beta chains share one sample of origin, sequenced in a study of blood T cell repertoires in COVID-19. Here immunoSEQ multiplex PCR was the method, and the copy in TCRdb shows in-frame clones only, minus some. The table has 210,000 or so clones, 65% to 85% seen once. The specimen was PBMCs or T cells enriched from blood (not recorded which). These receptors were taken from a young man with acute COVID-19.

This sequence joins TRBV13 and TRBJ1-4; a weak D match, TRBD1 (6 bases). The CDR3 length is 16 residues. The germline V and J ends were trimmed by 4 bases and 0 bases, with 12 bases remaining between them. Germline CDR1 and CDR2: PRHDT and FYEKMQ (reference sequence). CDR3 in amino acids: CASSWHRAATNEKLFF. The CDR3 coding sequence is TGTGCCAGCAGCTGGCACAGGGCCGCAACTAATGAAAAACTGTTTTTT.

The chain is built from TRBV9 and TRBJ1-4, with 9 bases identical to TRBD1. The CDR3 has 15 residues. V dropped 4 bases and J dropped 8; count of bases not matched to a gene: 9. The germline gives CDR1 SGDLS, CDR2 YYNGEE. The CDR3 region is CASSPRTGELEKLFF. Here the CDR3 DNA reads TGTGCCAGCAGCCCTCGGACAGGGGAGTTAGAAAAACTGTTTTTT.

The genes are TRBV27 and TRBJ1-1; D is possibly TRBD1 (5 bases). This CDR3 comprises 14 residues. V gave up 8 bases and J gave up 2 bases, with 15 bases separating them. From germline, CDR1 is MNHEY and CDR2 SMNVEV (reference sequence). The DNA of the CDR3 is TGTGCCAGCGGCAGGGCGAATCTAAACACTGAAGCTTTCTTT. This sequence encodes CASGRANLNTEAFF.

The genes are TRBV28 and TRBJ2-4; possibly TRBD2 for D (6 bases). The length of the CDR3 is 13 residues. Looked up from germline, CDR1 is MDHEN and CDR2 is SYDVKM. The V end was cut by 11 bases, the J end by 3 bases, with 14 bases between. DNA for the CDR3: TGTGCCTCCGGGGGATATGGCAAAAACATTCAGTACTTC. Translated, it gives CASGGYGKNIQYF. Filled out from reference TRBV28 and TRBJ2-4, the complete variable domain reads DVKVTQSSRYLVKRTGEKVFLECVQDMDHENMFWYRQDPGLGLRLIYFSYDVKMKEKGDIPEGYSVSREKKERFSLILESASTNQTSMYLCASGGYGKNIQYFGAGTRLSVL.

The chain couples TRBV9 to TRBJ2-7, with D uncertain. Germline loops: CDR1 SGDLS, CDR2 YYNGEE. This CDR3 has 13 residues. Trimming stripped 0 bases from V and 7 bases from J, with 11 bases between. CDR3 coding DNA: TGTGCCAGCAGCGTAGAACTCCCCGGGGAGCAGTACTTC. This codes for CASSVELPGEQYF.

This chain links TRBV7-3 with TRBJ2-3; 7 nucleotides line up with TRBD2. CDR1 is SGHTA and CDR2 is FQGTGA in the germline V gene. Germline trimming cut 5 bases from V and 8 bases from J; bases unmatched to any gene: 13. The CDR3 has 15 amino acids. Here the CDR3 DNA reads TGTGCCAGCAGCCCTTCTGGGGGGGGACTTGGTACGCAGTATTTT. Protein product: CASSPSGGGLGTQYF.

This chain connects TRBV10-2 to TRBJ1-5; D not certain. The CDR3 totals 15 residues. The germline V gene encodes CDR1 WSHSY and CDR2 SAAADI. Trimming cost V 0 bases and J 1 base, with 7 bases left between them. The CDR3, as DNA: TGCGCCAGCAGTGAGTCCAGAATAAGCAATCAGCCCCAGCATTTT. The encoded protein is CASSESRISNQPQHF.

V usage is TRBV30 and J usage is TRBJ2-5, with 10 bases matching TRBD1. The trim removed 3 bases at V and 4 bases at J, leaving 5 bases unmatched. The V gene's germline CDR1 is GTSNPN and CDR2 SVGIG (reference sequence). The CDR3 is made up of 14 amino acids. The chain's CDR3 is CAWSGTGVRETQYF. CDR3 sequence (DNA): TGTGCCTGGAGCGGGACAGGGGTTCGAGAGACCCAGTACTTC.

This sequence joins TRBV6-5 and TRBJ2-2, with D perhaps TRBD2 (6 bases). Trimming removed 6 bases at V and 4 bases at J, with 12 bases between. This CDR3 region has 14 residues. Germline V gives CDR1 MNHEY, CDR2 SVGAGI. The CDR3 nucleotides read TGTGCCAGCAGAGCGGGCAGCCTCACCGGGGAGCTGTTTTTT. As protein: CASRAGSLTGELFF.

This chain links TRBV2 with TRBJ1-6; 9 positions agree with TRBD1. Germline trimming cut 6 bases from V and 10 bases from J; bases unmatched to any gene: 10. Germline-derived CDR1 and CDR2 are SNHLY and FYNNEI. The CDR3 spans 15 residues. The DNA for the CDR3 is TGTGCCAGCAGACTACAACAGGGGGCTAAATCACCCCTCCACTTT. Its translation is CASRLQQGAKSPLHF.

This clone was found once. The chain has TRBV2 and TRBJ1-6, with a tentative D call TRBD1 (5 bases). The V end was cut by 6 bases, the J end by 6 bases, with 12 bases between. Germline CDR1 SNHLY, CDR2 FYNNEI. This CDR3 region has 14 residues. In nucleotides, the CDR3 is TGTGCCAGCAGCCCGAGGACAACTAATTCACCCCTCCACTTT. Protein sequence: CASSPRTTNSPLHF.

This clone was recorded once. V gene TRBV10-1 combines with J gene TRBJ2-3, with a tentative D call TRBD2 (6 bases). CDR3 length: 13 residues. Trimming took 4 bases from V and 4 from J, leaving 9 bases between them. Germline V gene data show CDR1 as WNHNN and CDR2 as SYGVQD (reference sequence). The CDR3 here is CASSVAVADTQYF. Here the CDR3 DNA reads TGCGCCAGCAGTGTAGCGGTAGCAGATACGCAGTATTTT.

V is TRBV7-9 and J is TRBJ2-1; possible D gene TRBD2, 6 bases. Germline CDR1 reads SEHNR; CDR2 reads FQNEAQ (reference sequence). This CDR3 has 16 amino acids. V lost 2 bases and J 0 bases, leaving 11 bases between the germline ends. CDR3 DNA: TGTGCCAGCAGCTTATTCCTAGCGAGCTCCTACAATGAGCAGTTCTTC. Its protein is CASSLFLASSYNEQFF.

The V gene is TRBV6-2 or TRBV6-3, the J gene TRBJ1-5; tentatively, D is TRBD1 (6 bases). Trimming pared 2 bases from V and 6 bases from J, leaving 14 bases between. In germline, CDR1 is MNHEY, CDR2 SVGEGT. The CDR3 runs to 15 residues. The CDR3: CASSYGQGRGQPQHF. The DNA for the CDR3 is TGTGCCAGCAGTTACGGCCAGGGGAGGGGTCAGCCCCAGCATTTT.

The rearrangement links TRBV12-3 or TRBV12-4 to TRBJ2-5, with a tentative D call TRBD2 (5 bases). The CDR3 loop spans 13 amino acids. With 2 bases removed from V and 7 bases from J, the gap between germline ends came to 11 bases. The DNA for the CDR3 is TGTGCCAGCAGTTTAAGTTCACGGGGGACCCAGTACTTC. Translation: CASSLSSRGTQYF.

The V and J genes are TRBV2 and TRBJ1-5, with 8 bases matching TRBD1. The ends lost 5 bases at V and 4 bases at J; junction bases unmatched: 7. The CDR3 is 15 amino acids. CDR1 and CDR2 from the germline V gene are SNHLY and FYNNEI. The DNA for the CDR3 is TGTGCCAGCAGTAGAGACAGGGGAGAAAATCAGCCCCAGCATTTT. Translated, it gives CASSRDRGENQPQHF.

The chain uses TRBV27 and TRBJ2-1; 7 nucleotides agree with TRBD1. From germline, CDR1 is MNHEY and CDR2 SMNVEV (reference sequence). J lost 2 bases, V lost 6 bases, and 7 bases had no gene match. The CDR3 covers 15 residues. The CDR3 nucleotides are TGTGCCAGCAGGACCCCGGGACAGACCTACAATGAGCAGTTCTTC. This codes for CASRTPGQTYNEQFF.

The gene calls are TRBV12-5 and TRBJ2-3; the match to TRBD2 covers 12 bases. The ends lost 4 bases at V and 4 bases at J; junction bases unmatched: 6. Germline V lookup: CDR1 LGHNT, CDR2 FRNRAP. The length of the CDR3 is 16 residues. For the CDR3, the DNA is TGTGCTAGTGGTTCCCTAGCGGGGGGGCCAGCAGATACGCAGTATTTT. Protein product: CASGSLAGGPADTQYF. Complete variable domain (other parts from reference TRBV12-5 and TRBJ2-3): DARVTQTPRHKVTEMGQEVTMRCQPILGHNTVFWYRQTMMQGLELLAYFRNRAPLDDSGMPKDRFSAEMPDATLATLKIQPSEPRDSAVYFCASGSLAGGPADTQYFGPGTRLTVL.

Note on this clone: Other DNA sequences in the same sample also yield this CDR3. The CDR3 region is CASSVGQGSGNTIYF. CDR3 in DNA: TGTGCCAGCAGCGTAGGCCAGGGCTCTGGAAACACCATATATTTT. The chain carries TRBV9 and TRBJ1-3; TRBD1 is a possible D gene (5 bases). The CDR3 is made up of 15 amino acids. V lost 0 bases and J lost 0, with 7 bases in between. Looked up from germline, CDR1 is SGDLS and CDR2 is YYNGEE.

At least ten counts were recorded for this clone. V gene TRBV2 combines with J gene TRBJ1-2; D ambiguous. Trimming cost V 10 bases and J 4 bases, with 16 bases left between them. CDR3 size: 13 residues. Looked up from germline, CDR1 is SNHLY and CDR2 is FYNNEI. CDR3 region: CANLVSGGYGYTF. CDR3 DNA sequence: TGTGCCAACCTCGTTAGCGGAGGCTATGGCTACACCTTC.

The rearrangement links TRBV28 to TRBJ1-2, with D possibly matching TRBD1 (6 bases). Germline values: CDR1 MDHEN, CDR2 SYDVKM. Trimming took off 6 bases at V and 3 bases at J, with 17 bases between the two ends. The CDR3 is 15 amino acids. The CDR3 protein is CASSPAGAGYYGYTF. The CDR3, as DNA: TGTGCCAGCAGCCCCGCAGGGGCAGGATACTATGGCTACACCTTC.

This rearrangement joins TRBV6-5 to TRBJ1-3, with 8 bases aligning to TRBD1. This CDR3 is built from 13 residues. Trimming took 11 bases from V and 2 from J; bases not matched to a gene: 5. Germline CDR1 is MNHEY and CDR2 is SVGAGI. The CDR3 here is CASQGAAGNTIYF. DNA for the CDR3: TGTGCCTCCCAGGGGGCAGCTGGAAACACCATATATTTT.

This rearrangement joins TRBV7-9 to TRBJ1-2; D might be TRBD1 (6 bases). The CDR3 extends over 13 amino acids. Germline assignment: CDR1 SEHNR and CDR2 FQNEAQ (reference sequence). The germline V and J ends were trimmed by 3 bases and 8 bases, with 13 bases remaining between them. In DNA, the CDR3 is TGTGCCAGCAGCTTTAGACAGGATCCCGGCTACACCTTC. This gives the protein CASSFRQDPGYTF.

This clone was recorded once. V gene TRBV30 combines with J gene TRBJ2-5, with 10 positions matching TRBD1. The CDR3 runs to 15 residues. Germline assignment: CDR1 GTSNPN and CDR2 SVGIG (reference sequence). The trim removed 4 bases at V and 5 bases at J, leaving 10 bases unmatched. Here the CDR3 reads CAWNHPGTGEETQYF. In DNA form, the CDR3 reads TGTGCCTGGAACCACCCCGGGACAGGGGAGGAGACCCAGTACTTC.

The genes are TRBV7-3 and TRBJ2-2; no firm D call. V lost 5 bases and J lost 6, with 7 bases in between. The CDR3 spans 12 residues. The germline CDR1 and CDR2 sequences are SGHTA and FQGTGA. The CDR3 nucleotides are TGTGCCAGCAGCGTATTTGCCGGGGAGCTGTTTTTT. Encoded protein: CASSVFAGELFF.